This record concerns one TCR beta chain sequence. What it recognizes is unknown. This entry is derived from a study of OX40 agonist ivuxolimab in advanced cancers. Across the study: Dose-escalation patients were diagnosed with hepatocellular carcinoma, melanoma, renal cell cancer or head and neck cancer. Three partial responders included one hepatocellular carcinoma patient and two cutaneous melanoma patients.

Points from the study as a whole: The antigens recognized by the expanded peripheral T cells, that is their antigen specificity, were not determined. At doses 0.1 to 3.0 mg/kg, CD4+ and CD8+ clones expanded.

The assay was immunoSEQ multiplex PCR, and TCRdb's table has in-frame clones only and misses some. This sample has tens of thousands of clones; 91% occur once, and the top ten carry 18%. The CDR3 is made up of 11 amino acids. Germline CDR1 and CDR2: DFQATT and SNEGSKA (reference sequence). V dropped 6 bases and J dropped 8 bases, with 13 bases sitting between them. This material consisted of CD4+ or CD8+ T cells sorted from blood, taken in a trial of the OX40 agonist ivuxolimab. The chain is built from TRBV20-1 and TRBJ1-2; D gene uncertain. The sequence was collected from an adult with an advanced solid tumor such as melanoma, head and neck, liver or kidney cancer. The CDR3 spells CSAKVGIGYTF. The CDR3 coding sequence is TGCAGTGCCAAGGTGGGAATAGGCTACACCTTC.